This TCR beta chain was sequenced for a study of blood T cells in healthy people across ages. On the study more broadly: Capture by template switching was about one barcoded beta molecule per two T cells. Study findings and constraints: The fall in TCR beta diversity per million T cells was roughly linear with age.

Healthy Caucasians from Russia aged about 6 to 100 served as donors. The CDR3 extends over 14 amino acids. Germline-derived CDR1 and CDR2 are KGHDR and SFDVKD. Together with a sample-barcoded 5' primer, a J-beta primer mix was included in a second PCR lasting about 7 to 11 cycles. Each CDR3 protein gets one entry after TCRdb re-called the 5' RACE reads with MiXCR. The table has some 940,000 distinct CDR3 sequences, about 28% seen once; the top ten hold 10%. With regard to this clonotype: The antigen is unknown. A read error may account for a junction end that differs from germline.

Separately, the same data were catalogued under a study of T cells of mothers and their children. From that report: The shaping of TCR recombination output by thymic selection is similar in related and unrelated pairs.

Sequenced input: blood. V and J are TRBV24-1 and TRBJ1-2; 8 bases map to TRBD1. The receptor was isolated from a woman in her forties in good health. CDR3 DNA: TGTGCCACCAGTGATCCCGGGACAGGCTATGGCTACGCCTTC. It specifies CATSDPGTGYGYAF.